This T cell receptor beta chain was retrieved from a study of OX40 agonist ivuxolimab in advanced cancers. Study background: Patients received the agonistic anti-OX40 (CD134) antibody ivuxolimab. Ivuxolimab was delivered to patients intravenously every 2 weeks at doses spanning 0.01 to 10 mg/kg.

Here immunoSEQ multiplex PCR was the method, and the copy in TCRdb shows in-frame clones only, minus some. The sample includes roughly 70,000 clones, roughly 90% of them seen just once. Prior autoimmune disease or systemic immunosuppression barred patients. The input for sequencing was CD4+ or CD8+ T cells sorted from blood, taken in a trial of the OX40 agonist ivuxolimab. This sequence originates from an adult with an advanced solid tumor such as melanoma, head and neck, liver or kidney cancer.

The CDR3 bases are TGCGCCAGCAGCTTGGGAAGCACGAACACCGGGGAGCTGTTTTTT. Its protein is CASSLGSTNTGELFF. The V gene is TRBV5-1, the J gene TRBJ2-2; D is undetermined. This CDR3 contains 15 residues. V was trimmed by 0 bases and J by 0 bases, leaving 6 bases between them. CDR1 and CDR2 (germline): SGHRS, YFSETQ.